This T cell receptor (beta chain) comes out of a study of blood T cell repertoires in COVID-19 (dated by TCRdb to the early 2020s). Notes on the research overall: Samples covering the acute and convalescent phases of COVID-19 were provided by collaborators in the United States, Italy and Spain. The prospective study material was composed of cDNA or gDNA derived from T cells, B-cell-depleted T cells, or PBMCs. Subjects who had been exposed to COVID-19, were actively infected with it, or had recovered from it provided the deeply sampled blood TCRbeta repertoires that made up the dataset. A freely available public database, intended as a resource for researchers studying the immune response to SARS-CoV-2, is where the repertoires were released. Samples were obtained from the ongoing ImmuneRACE study (first 160 participants) and from 1,254 subjects provided by 6 global collaborators. A de-identified subject ID, COVID-19 status, age in years and sex were almost always included in the sample metadata. Where available, HLA class I and class II types were taken from metadata supplied by the sample provider and were not determined by assay-based typing. The paper's findings and limits, for the study overall: How much clinical and demographic metadata was included differed by source and by participant, and the metadata was provided uncurated.

Regarding this clone: No cognate antigen has been identified for it. One base away there is no much larger clone; base qualities are not given.

From the germline V gene, CDR1 is KGHDR and CDR2 is SFDVKD. The CDR3 measures 16 amino acids from cysteine to phenylalanine. Left in the record is the CDR3 DNA by itself, 48 bases read in frame from the first base. V trim: 3 bases; J trim: 5 bases; unmatched bases: 8. The immunoSEQ Assay, a bias-controlled multiplex PCR, was used to amplify TCRbeta CDR3 regions from genomic DNA. The authors' pipeline ran thus. The number of nucleated cells in each sample was estimated by amplification of reference gene primers within the assay. To quantify the absolute abundance of each unique TCRbeta CDR3 rearrangement, sequence reads were collapsed and filtered. For each sample, productive Simpson clonality was calculated as the square root of Simpson's diversity index across productive rearrangements. In its TCRdb copy, this immuneACCESS table keeps in-frame sequences only and misses some clones. Where compared with another copy, unresolved V genes explain less than half of these, and the others have no known cause. V and J calls and clone size are copied from that table; D and trimming were computed from the DNA. The table for this sample lists 95,000 to 100,000 clones; 70% to 90% of them were counted only once. The ten largest clones add up to roughly 12% of the sample.

Whole blood was collected in K2EDTA tubes by collaborating institutions according to the institutions' own protocols. For TCRbeta analysis, collaborators shipped samples as frozen whole blood, isolated PBMCs, or DNA extracted from either of those sample types. The chain links TRBV24-1 with TRBJ2-3, with TRBD2 matching 9 junction bases. This TCR came from a young woman with acute or convalescent COVID-19. Sequencing input: peripheral blood. The CDR3 reads CATSDPGAGGKDTQYF. The base sequence is TGTGCCACCAGTGATCCTGGGGCGGGGGGGAAAGATACGCAGTATTTT.